What follows are 31 T cell receptor beta chains derived from one specimen sequenced in a study of cytomegalovirus exposure and HLA in healthy donors. Use of 60 Vbeta and 13 Jbeta primers characterized the PCR. Libraries were prepared by immunoSEQ multiplex PCR; TCRdb keeps only in-frame clonotypes and omits some of them. Here the sample spans 250,000 or so clones, roughly four fifths being singletons. The sequencing sample was made of PBMCs. These receptors were taken from a woman aged 55 to 70 in good health and CMV-seropositive.

The chain carries TRBV10-3 and TRBJ1-1; perhaps TRBD1 as D (6 bases). Germline values: CDR1 ENHRY, CDR2 SYGVKD. CDR3 size: 13 residues. V shed 8 bases and J shed 4 bases, with 14 bases lying between them. CDR3 amino acids: CAIGNRAGTEAFF. The CDR3 coding sequence is TGTGCCATCGGCAACAGGGCTGGCACTGAAGCTTTCTTT.

The table lists this clone with a count of one. This sequence joins TRBV28 and TRBJ2-1, with 9 bases aligning to TRBD2. With 4 bases clipped from V and 7 bases from J, the junction kept 8 bases outside the gene matches. Germline V CDR1 and CDR2: MDHEN, SYDVKM. This CDR3 is 15 amino acids long. The CDR3 DNA is TGTGCCAGCAGTTCGCCAGCGGGAGGCAAAAATGAGCAGTTCTTC. Translated: CASSSPAGGKNEQFF.

The chain combines TRBV27 with TRBJ2-5; 11 positions match TRBD2. With 3 bases clipped from V and 3 bases from J, the junction kept 6 bases outside the gene matches. CDR1 is MNHEY and CDR2 is SMNVEV in the germline V gene (reference sequence). The CDR3 covers 16 residues. The CDR3 loop reads CASSLRSSGRKETQYF. In DNA, the CDR3 is TGTGCCAGCAGTTTGAGGTCTAGCGGGAGGAAAGAGACCCAGTACTTC.

The V gene is TRBV28, the J gene TRBJ1-1; D remains ambiguous. V was trimmed by 6 bases and J by 11 bases, leaving 16 bases between them. Germline CDR1 MDHEN, CDR2 SYDVKM. This CDR3 comprises 12 residues. Here the CDR3 DNA reads TGTGCCAGCAGGCGAGGGCGGGGTGGGGCTTTCTTT. Translated, it gives CASRRGRGGAFF.

The chain uses TRBV2 and TRBJ2-1, with no clear D. The CDR3 length is 13 residues. CDR1 and CDR2 (germline): SNHLY, FYNNEI. V was shortened by 6 bases and J by 0 bases, with 6 bases between the two germline ends. The CDR3 DNA reads TGTGCCAGCAGAAAGAGCTCCTACAATGAGCAGTTCTTC. It translates to CASRKSSYNEQFF.

The chain couples TRBV28 to TRBJ2-7, with D possibly being TRBD2 (7 bases). Germline V gene data show CDR1 as MDHEN and CDR2 as SYDVKM. V was pared by 6 bases and J by 7 bases, with 25 bases between. This CDR3 has 16 residues. Here the CDR3 reads CASRNTRGREDREQYF. CDR3 bases: TGTGCCAGCAGAAACACGCGGGGGCGGGAAGATAGGGAGCAGTACTTC.

The chain employs TRBV5-6 and TRBJ2-2, with TRBD1 matching over 9 bases. V dropped 2 bases and J dropped 9; count of bases not matched to a gene: 2. From germline, CDR1 is SGHDT and CDR2 YYEEEE. CDR3 length: 13 amino acids. CDR3: CASSLQGARELFF. For the CDR3, the DNA is TGTGCCAGCAGCTTACAGGGGGCAAGGGAGCTGTTTTTT.

The chain joins TRBV29-1 to TRBJ2-1; a possible D gene is TRBD1 (5 bases). V lost 0 bases to trimming and J lost 8 bases, with 17 bases between them. Germline V gene lookup returns CDR1 SQVTM and CDR2 ANQGSEA. This CDR3 is built from 15 residues. The DNA for the CDR3 is TGCAGCGTTGAAGACTGGGGCGACCCGGTGCATGAGCAGTTCTTC. Its translation is CSVEDWGDPVHEQFF.

The table lists this clone with a count of one. The chain joins TRBV9 to TRBJ2-7; 11 bases align to TRBD2. Losses at the gene ends were 4 bases for V and 4 bases for J; bases not matched to a gene: 7. Germline V CDR1 and CDR2: SGDLS, YYNGEE. This CDR3 is 15 amino acids long. The CDR3, as DNA: TGTGCCAGCAGCCCCACCGGGACTAGCGGATACGAGCAGTACTTC. Its translation is CASSPTGTSGYEQYF.

This clone appeared once. This chain uses TRBV10-1 with TRBJ2-3; D possibly corresponds to TRBD1 (5 bases). Trimming left V 2 bases short and J 1 base short, with 10 bases between. The germline gives CDR1 WNHNN, CDR2 SYGVQD (reference sequence). The CDR3 is made up of 15 amino acids. CDR3 protein: CASSEQQARTDTQYF. The CDR3 DNA reads as TGCGCCAGCAGTGAGCAACAGGCACGCACAGATACGCAGTATTTT.

The gene calls are TRBV18 and TRBJ1-1; no clear D. Germline CDR1 is KGHSH and CDR2 is LQKENI. V lost 5 bases, J lost 1 base, and 17 bases lay in between. The CDR3 is made up of 16 amino acids. In nucleotides, the CDR3 is TGTGCCAGCTCATCAGGCAGACCCCTCTCGAACACTGAAGCTTTCTTT. Its protein is CASSSGRPLSNTEAFF.

This clone was detected once. A junction end diverges from the germline sequence, so it may reflect a read error. The CDR3 sequence: CSSTFLKTGTYEQYF. For the CDR3, the DNA is TGTTCCAGCACCTTCTTAAAAACAGGTACCTACGAGCAGTACTTC. The J gene is TRBJ2-7, the V gene TRBV7-9; a possible D gene is TRBD1 (5 bases). CDR1 SEHNR and CDR2 FQNEAQ come from the germline V gene (reference sequence). The CDR3 length is 15 residues.

This chain joins TRBV27 and TRBJ2-2, with TRBD1 matching 7 bases. The CDR3 covers 16 residues. In germline, CDR1 is MNHEY, CDR2 SMNVEV (reference sequence). Trimming cost V 2 bases and J 6 bases; bases outside gene matches: 9. For the CDR3, the DNA is TGTGCCAGCAGTTTAGGTCAGGGGCAGGGGGCCGGGGAGCTGTTTTTT. It yields the protein CASSLGQGQGAGELFF.

J is TRBJ2-3 and V is TRBV5-1; maybe TRBD2 (6 bases). CDR1 and CDR2 from the germline V gene are SGHRS and YFSETQ. V was trimmed by 0 bases and J by 5 bases, leaving 16 bases between them. The CDR3 is 16 amino acids. In nucleotides, the CDR3 is TGCGCCAGCAGCTTGGGGGGGGTCGTAGCGAGAGATACGCAGTATTTT. Its protein product is CASSLGGVVARDTQYF.

The chain is built from TRBV19 and TRBJ2-1; TRBD2 agrees at 9 bases. The length of the CDR3 is 17 residues. Germline-derived CDR1 and CDR2 are LNHDA and SQIVND (reference sequence). V was clipped by 5 bases and J by 2 bases; unmatched bases: 10. The CDR3 bases are TGTGCCAGTAGTTTCGCGGGGGGGATTGGCCCCTACAATGAGCAGTTCTTC. Its translation: CASSFAGGIGPYNEQFF.

This rearrangement joins TRBV5-1 to TRBJ2-2, with D perhaps TRBD1 (6 bases). This CDR3 is 14 amino acids long. Germline V CDR1 and CDR2: SGHRS, YFSETQ. V dropped 5 bases and J dropped 2 bases, with 10 bases sitting between them. CDR3 loop: CASRGTINTGELFF. The DNA for the CDR3 is TGCGCCAGCAGAGGGACAATTAACACCGGGGAGCTGTTTTTT.

The chain is built from TRBV11-2 and TRBJ1-3; D uncertain. The germline CDR1 and CDR2 sequences are SGHAT and FQNNGV. This CDR3 region has 16 residues. Between the trimmed V and J ends, which lost 3 bases and 3 bases, there was a span of 15 bases. CDR3 loop: CASSFEGSFRGNTIYF. In DNA form, the CDR3 reads TGTGCCAGCAGCTTTGAGGGATCCTTCCGTGGAAACACCATATATTTT.

J is TRBJ2-3 and V is TRBV2; 8 bases agree with TRBD2. CDR1 and CDR2 from the germline V gene are SNHLY and FYNNEI. V shed 6 bases and J 0 bases; nucleotides not matched to a gene: 2. The CDR3 length is 14 residues. DNA of the CDR3: TGTGCCAGCAGCGGGGGGGGTAGCACAGATACGCAGTATTTT. Amino acid sequence: CASSGGGSTDTQYF.

V gene TRBV10-1 combines with J gene TRBJ2-1; 13 bases fit TRBD2. This CDR3 comprises 15 residues. J gave up 5 bases and V 6 bases, and 4 bases lay outside the gene matches. Germline V gene data show CDR1 as WNHNN and CDR2 as SYGVQD (reference sequence). CDR3 loop: CASSPGTSGDNEQFF. CDR3 coding DNA: TGCGCCAGCAGCCCCGGGACTAGCGGGGACAATGAGCAGTTCTTC.

This clone was observed once. V gene TRBV11-3 combines with J gene TRBJ2-7, with D tentatively TRBD1 (5 bases). Germline V gene sequence: CDR1 SGHNT, CDR2 YENEEA. The V and J ends lost 6 bases and 6 bases respectively, with 15 bases between them. The CDR3 is 13 residues long. The CDR3 is CASSTTQGSEQYF. Here the CDR3 DNA reads TGTGCCAGCAGTACCACGCAGGGATCCGAGCAGTACTTC.

V usage is TRBV30 and J usage is TRBJ2-6, with D perhaps TRBD1 (5 bases). V was pared by 5 bases and J by 0 bases, with 23 bases between. The CDR3 extends over 19 amino acids. Germline CDR1 and CDR2: GTSNPN and SVGIG (reference sequence). CDR3 in amino acids: CAWEYLNPRQFSGANVLTF. The CDR3 coding sequence is TGTGCCTGGGAGTATCTAAACCCAAGACAGTTCTCTGGGGCCAACGTCCTGACTTTC.

This clone was recorded once. V and J are TRBV11-2 and TRBJ2-2; 9 bases are shared with TRBD1. Germline values: CDR1 SGHAT, CDR2 FQNNGV. CDR3 length: 17 amino acids. V shed 5 bases and J 6 bases; nucleotides not matched to a gene: 13. The CDR3 loop is CASSPRADRGSPGELFF. The CDR3, as DNA: TGTGCCAGCAGCCCTCGAGCGGACAGGGGATCTCCCGGGGAGCTGTTTTTT.

V usage is TRBV28 and J usage is TRBJ2-3; 8 nucleotides match TRBD2. The V gene's germline CDR1 is MDHEN and CDR2 SYDVKM. Trimming cost V 5 bases and J 2 bases; bases outside gene matches: 12. The CDR3 is 17 residues long. The CDR3 DNA reads TGTGCCAGCAGTCCTGTCGGATTAGCGGGACCCACAGATACGCAGTATTTT. It yields the protein CASSPVGLAGPTDTQYF.

This clone came up once. CDR3 sequence (DNA): TGCAGCGTTGCAGGGGATTACACTGAAGCTTTCTTT. Protein: CSVAGDYTEAFF. The genes are TRBV29-1 and TRBJ1-1; a weak D match, TRBD1 (6 bases). Germline-derived CDR1 and CDR2 are SQVTM and ANQGSEA. The CDR3 is made up of 12 amino acids. Trimming took 4 bases from V and 3 from J, leaving 9 bases between them.

The chain uses TRBV6-6 and TRBJ1-1; 7 nucleotides align to TRBD1. In germline, CDR1 is MNHNY, CDR2 SVGAGI (reference sequence). This CDR3 comprises 14 residues. V shed 6 bases, J shed 11 bases, and the junction held 15 bases outside the gene matches. CDR3 in DNA: TGTGCCAGCAGCCCCACTGAGAGAACAGGGGCGGCTTTCTTT. It specifies CASSPTERTGAAFF.

This sequence joins TRBV7-9 and TRBJ1-1; 8 nucleotides align to TRBD1. J lost 3 bases, V lost 5 bases, and 5 bases had no gene match. Germline loops: CDR1 SEHNR, CDR2 FQNEAQ (reference sequence). CDR3 length equals 14 residues. The CDR3 loop reads CASSHEGQDTEAFF. For the CDR3, the DNA is TGTGCCAGCAGCCACGAGGGACAGGACACTGAAGCTTTCTTT.

This clone was seen a handful of times. The chain is built from TRBV28 and TRBJ2-2; 7 nucleotides match TRBD2. With 3 bases clipped from V and 1 base from J, the junction kept 8 bases outside the gene matches. Germline V gives CDR1 MDHEN, CDR2 SYDVKM. This CDR3 is built from 17 residues. CDR3 region: CASSLKTSLRNTGELFF. In nucleotides, the CDR3 is TGTGCCAGCAGTTTGAAGACTAGCCTCCGGAACACCGGGGAGCTGTTTTTT. Filled out from reference TRBV28 and TRBJ2-2, the complete variable domain reads DVKVTQSSRYLVKRTGEKVFLECVQDMDHENMFWYRQDPGLGLRLIYFSYDVKMKEKGDIPEGYSVSREKKERFSLILESASTNQTSMYLCASSLKTSLRNTGELFFGEGSRLTVL.

The rearrangement joins TRBV5-4 to TRBJ2-7; 7 nucleotides align to TRBD2. The CDR3 is 13 amino acids. Germline assignment: CDR1 SGHNT and CDR2 YYREEE (reference sequence). Trimming at V came to 5 bases and at J to 2 bases, leaving 4 bases not matched to a gene. The CDR3 is CASRSGTTYEQYF. The CDR3 DNA follows: TGTGCCAGCAGATCCGGGACTACCTACGAGCAGTACTTC.

The chain has TRBV27 and TRBJ2-3; the D gene is possibly TRBD1 (6 bases). CDR1 and CDR2 from the germline V gene are MNHEY and SMNVEV (reference sequence). This CDR3 comprises 15 residues. Between the trimmed V and J ends, which lost 5 bases and 0 bases, there was a span of 12 bases. CDR3: CASSPAGVSTDTQYF. In nucleotides, the CDR3 is TGTGCCAGCAGTCCAGCAGGGGTTAGCACAGATACGCAGTATTTT.

This chain connects TRBV4-1 to TRBJ2-7; TRBD2 agrees at 10 bases. J lost 6 bases, V lost 3 bases, and 11 bases had no gene match. Germline V lookup: CDR1 MGHRA, CDR2 YSYEKL. The CDR3 is 16 residues long. The CDR3 sequence: CASSQAQASGGIEQYF. The DNA of the CDR3 is TGCGCCAGCAGCCAGGCCCAGGCTAGCGGGGGCATCGAGCAGTACTTC.

This chain links TRBV2 with TRBJ1-5, with TRBD1 as a possible D gene (5 bases). V shed 7 bases and J shed 4 bases, with 14 bases lying between them. Germline assignment: CDR1 SNHLY and CDR2 FYNNEI. The CDR3 has 14 residues. In nucleotides, the CDR3 is TGTGCCAGCAATTCTGGAAGGGGAAATCAGCCCCAGCATTTT. Its translation: CASNSGRGNQPQHF. The full variable domain, in which reference TRBV2 and TRBJ1-5 provide the parts outside the CDR3, is EPEVTQTPSHQVTQMGQEVILRCVPISNHLYFYWYRQILGQKVEFLVSFYNNEISEKSEIFDDQFSVERPDGSNFTLKIRSTKLEDSAMYFCASNSGRGNQPQHFGDGTRLSIL.